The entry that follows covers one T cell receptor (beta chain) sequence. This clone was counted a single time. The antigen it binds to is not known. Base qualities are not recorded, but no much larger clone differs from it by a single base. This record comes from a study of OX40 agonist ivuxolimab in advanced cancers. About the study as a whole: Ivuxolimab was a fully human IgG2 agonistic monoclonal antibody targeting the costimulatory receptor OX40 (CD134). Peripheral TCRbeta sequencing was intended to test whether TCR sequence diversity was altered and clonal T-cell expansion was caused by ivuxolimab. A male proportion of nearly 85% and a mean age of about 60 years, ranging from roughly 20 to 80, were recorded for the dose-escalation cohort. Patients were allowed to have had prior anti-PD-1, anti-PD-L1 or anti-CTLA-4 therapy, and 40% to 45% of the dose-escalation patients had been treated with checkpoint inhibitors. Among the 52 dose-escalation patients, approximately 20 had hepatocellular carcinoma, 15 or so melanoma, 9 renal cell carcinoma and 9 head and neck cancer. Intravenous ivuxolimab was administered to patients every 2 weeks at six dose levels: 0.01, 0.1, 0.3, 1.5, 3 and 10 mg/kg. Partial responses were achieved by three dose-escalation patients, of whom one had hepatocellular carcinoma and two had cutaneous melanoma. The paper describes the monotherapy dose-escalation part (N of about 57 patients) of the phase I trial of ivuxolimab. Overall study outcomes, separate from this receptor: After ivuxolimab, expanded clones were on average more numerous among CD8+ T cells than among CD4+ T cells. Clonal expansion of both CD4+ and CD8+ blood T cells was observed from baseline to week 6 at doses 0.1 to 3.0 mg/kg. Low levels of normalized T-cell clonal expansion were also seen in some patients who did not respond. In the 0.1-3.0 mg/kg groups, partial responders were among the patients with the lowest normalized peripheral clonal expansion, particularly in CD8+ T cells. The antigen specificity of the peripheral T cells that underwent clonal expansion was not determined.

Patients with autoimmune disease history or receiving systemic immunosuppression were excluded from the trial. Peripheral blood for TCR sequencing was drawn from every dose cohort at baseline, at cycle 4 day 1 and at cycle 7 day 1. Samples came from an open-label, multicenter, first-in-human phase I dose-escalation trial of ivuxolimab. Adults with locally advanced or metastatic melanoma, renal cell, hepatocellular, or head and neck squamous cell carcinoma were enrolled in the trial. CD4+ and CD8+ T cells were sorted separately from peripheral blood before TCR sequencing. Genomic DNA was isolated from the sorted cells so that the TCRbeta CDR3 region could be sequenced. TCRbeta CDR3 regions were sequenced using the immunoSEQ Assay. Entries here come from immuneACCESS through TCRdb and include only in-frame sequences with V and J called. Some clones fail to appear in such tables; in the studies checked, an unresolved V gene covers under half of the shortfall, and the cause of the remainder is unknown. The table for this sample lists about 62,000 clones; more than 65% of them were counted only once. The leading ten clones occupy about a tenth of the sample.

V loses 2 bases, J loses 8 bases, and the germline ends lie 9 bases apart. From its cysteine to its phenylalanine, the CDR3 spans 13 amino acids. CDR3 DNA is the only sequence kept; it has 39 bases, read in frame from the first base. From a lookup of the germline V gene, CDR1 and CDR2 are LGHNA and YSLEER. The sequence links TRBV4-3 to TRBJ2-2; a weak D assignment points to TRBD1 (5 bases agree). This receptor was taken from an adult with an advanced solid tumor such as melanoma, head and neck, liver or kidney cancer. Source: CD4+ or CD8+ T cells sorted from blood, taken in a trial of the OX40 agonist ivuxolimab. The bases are TGCGCCAGCAGCCAACACAGGTTTGGGGAGCTGTTTTTT. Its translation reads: CASSQHRFGELFF.